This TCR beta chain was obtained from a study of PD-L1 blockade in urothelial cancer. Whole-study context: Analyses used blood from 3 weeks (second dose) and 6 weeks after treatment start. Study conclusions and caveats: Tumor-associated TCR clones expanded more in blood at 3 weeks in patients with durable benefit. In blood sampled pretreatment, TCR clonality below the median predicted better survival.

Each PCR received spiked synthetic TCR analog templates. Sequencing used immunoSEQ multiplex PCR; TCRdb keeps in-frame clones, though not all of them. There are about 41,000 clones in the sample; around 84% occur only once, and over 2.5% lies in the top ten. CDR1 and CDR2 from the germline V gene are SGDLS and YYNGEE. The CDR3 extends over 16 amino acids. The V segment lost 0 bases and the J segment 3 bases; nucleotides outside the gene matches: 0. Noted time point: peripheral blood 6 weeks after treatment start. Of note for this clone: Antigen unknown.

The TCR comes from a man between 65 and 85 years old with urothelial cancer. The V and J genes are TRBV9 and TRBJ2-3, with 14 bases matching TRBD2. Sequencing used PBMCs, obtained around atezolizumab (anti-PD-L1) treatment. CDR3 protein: CASSVGTSGRTDTQYF. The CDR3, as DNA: TGTGCCAGCAGCGTAGGGACTAGCGGGAGGACAGATACGCAGTATTTT.